The clone carrying this T cell receptor (beta chain) was counted many times. The ends were cut back, 7 bases at V and 0 bases at J, with 13 bases in the middle. CDR1 and CDR2 from the germline V gene are MDHEN and SYDVKM. The CDR3 is made up of 15 amino acids. This entry belongs to a study of T cells in Graves' hyperthyroidism and ophthalmopathy. Regions amplified from RNA transcripts were the TCR beta CDR3 regions. The HTBI primer set was used in a first-round RT-PCR of the TCR CDR3. TCRdb ran MiXCR on the multiplex PCR reads and lists one entry per CDR3 protein. Among more than 550,000 distinct CDR3 sequences listed, approximately 15% were seen once.

Sample: blood. The chain joins TRBV28 to TRBJ1-5; D is ambiguous. This receptor was identified in a man aged 45-65 years with Graves' hyperthyroidism. CDR3 DNA: TGTGCCAGCAAGATTAGGGAAGTTAGCAATCAGCCCCAGCATTTT. Encoded protein: CASKIREVSNQPQHF.